The TCR beta chain under discussion was sequenced for a study of OX40 agonist ivuxolimab in advanced cancers. About the research overall: Patients got intravenous ivuxolimab at 0.01 to 10 mg/kg every 2 weeks. The mean age was roughly 60 years, ranging from about 23 to 79, with 65% to 90% of participants male.

Baseline was the first blood sampling point, followed by cycle 4 day 1 and cycle 7 day 1. Clones were read by immunoSEQ multiplex PCR, and TCRdb kept only the in-frame ones, dropping some. The sample lists around 40,000 clones, about 80% occurring once. The CDR3 is made up of 15 amino acids. The germline CDR1 and CDR2 sequences are SNHLY and FYNNEI. J was trimmed by 6 bases and V by 8 bases; bases with no gene match: 11. This sequence originates from an adult with an advanced solid tumor such as melanoma, head and neck, liver or kidney cancer. Source: CD4+ or CD8+ T cells sorted from blood, taken in a trial of the OX40 agonist ivuxolimab. The rearrangement links TRBV2 to TRBJ2-1; 9 positions match TRBD2. The CDR3 coding sequence is TGTGCCAGCGATACGGGGACTAGCTCTGTCAATGAGCAGTTCTTC. It encodes CASDTGTSSVNEQFF.